What follows is one T cell receptor beta chain and its context. Its antigen is currently unknown. This sample stems from a study of Graves' ophthalmopathy and Graves' hyperthyroidism. Looking at the study overall: Peripheral blood (taken before any treatment) was collected at initial diagnosis. Study results and caveats: Forecasting of ophthalmopathy progression by the model achieved approximately 70% sensitivity and 72.22% specificity.

Germline assignment: CDR1 SGHTA and CDR2 FQGTGA. V dropped 7 bases and J dropped 5 bases, with 5 bases sitting between them. The CDR3 spans 10 residues. Using RNA transcripts, the TCR beta CDR3 regions were amplified. First-round RT-PCR with HTBI primers preceded a second-round multiplex PCR. One entry per CDR3 protein results from TCRdb running MiXCR on the multiplex PCR reads. In the table there are around 660,000 distinct CDR3 sequences, 35% to 50% of which are singletons. None of the included patients had other autoimmune diseases, uncontrolled infections, pregnancy or lactation, as these led to exclusion.

The sequenced material came from peripheral blood. This chain joins TRBV7-3 and TRBJ2-5; no reliable D call. The clonotype was recovered from an adult man with Graves' ophthalmopathy. The CDR3 region is CASMGETQYF. The CDR3 nucleotides read TGTGCCAGCATGGGGGAGACCCAGTACTTC.